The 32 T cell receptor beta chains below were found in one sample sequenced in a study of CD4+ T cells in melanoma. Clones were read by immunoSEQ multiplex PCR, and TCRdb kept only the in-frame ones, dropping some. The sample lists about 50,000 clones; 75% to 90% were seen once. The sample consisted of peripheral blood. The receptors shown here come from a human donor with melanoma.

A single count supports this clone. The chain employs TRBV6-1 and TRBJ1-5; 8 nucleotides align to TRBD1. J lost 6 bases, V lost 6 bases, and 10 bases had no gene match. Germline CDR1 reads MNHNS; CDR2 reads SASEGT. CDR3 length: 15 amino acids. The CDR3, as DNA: TGTGCCAGCAGGTTCCTTCAGGGGGCTGGTCAGCCCCAGCATTTT. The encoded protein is CASRFLQGAGQPQHF.

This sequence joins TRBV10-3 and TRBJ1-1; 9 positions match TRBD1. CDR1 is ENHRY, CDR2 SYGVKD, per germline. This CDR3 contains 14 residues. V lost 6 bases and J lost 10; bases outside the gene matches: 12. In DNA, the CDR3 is TGTGCCATCAGGGGGACAGGGAGCCGCTTGGGAGCTTTCTTT. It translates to CAIRGTGSRLGAFF.

CDR3 residues: CAWYRLRDPSTDTQYF. CDR3 sequence (DNA): TGTGCCTGGTATCGTCTCCGGGACCCCAGCACAGATACGCAGTATTTT. The gene calls are TRBV30 and TRBJ2-3; D may be TRBD1 or TRBD2 (5 bases each). CDR3 size: 16 residues. CDR1 and CDR2 from the germline V gene are GTSNPN and SVGIG (reference sequence). V was pared by 5 bases and J by 0 bases, with 18 bases between.

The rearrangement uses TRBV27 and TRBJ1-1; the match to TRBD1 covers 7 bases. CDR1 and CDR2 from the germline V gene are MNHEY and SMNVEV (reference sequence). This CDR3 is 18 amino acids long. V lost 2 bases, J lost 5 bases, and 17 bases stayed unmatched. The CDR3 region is CASSLARTGPFSSTEAFF. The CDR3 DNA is TGTGCCAGCAGTTTAGCCCGGACAGGACCCTTTTCGAGTACTGAAGCTTTCTTT.

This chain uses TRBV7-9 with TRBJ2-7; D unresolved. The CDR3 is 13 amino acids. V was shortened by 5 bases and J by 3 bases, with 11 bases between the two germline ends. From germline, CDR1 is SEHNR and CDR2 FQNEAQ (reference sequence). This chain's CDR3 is CASSPLAVYEQYF. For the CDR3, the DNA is TGTGCCAGCAGCCCGCTTGCAGTCTACGAGCAGTACTTC. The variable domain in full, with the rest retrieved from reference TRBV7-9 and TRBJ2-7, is DTGVSQNPRHKITKRGQNVTFRCDPISEHNRLYWYRQTLGQGPEFLTYFQNEAQLEKSRLLSDRFSAERPKGSFSTLEIQRTEQGDSAMYLCASSPLAVYEQYFGPGTRLTVT.

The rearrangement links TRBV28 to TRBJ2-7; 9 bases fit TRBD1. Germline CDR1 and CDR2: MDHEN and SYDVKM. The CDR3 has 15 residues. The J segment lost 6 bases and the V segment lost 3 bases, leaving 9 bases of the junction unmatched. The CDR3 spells CASSLSGTGKREQYF. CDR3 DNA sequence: TGTGCCAGCAGTTTGTCCGGGACAGGGAAACGCGAGCAGTACTTC.

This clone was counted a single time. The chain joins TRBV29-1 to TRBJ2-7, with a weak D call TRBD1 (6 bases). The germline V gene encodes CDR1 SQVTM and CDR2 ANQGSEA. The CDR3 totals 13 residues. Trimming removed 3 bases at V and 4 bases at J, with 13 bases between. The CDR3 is CSVEGAQGYEQYF. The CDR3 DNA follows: TGCAGCGTTGAGGGGGCGCAGGGTTACGAGCAGTACTTC.

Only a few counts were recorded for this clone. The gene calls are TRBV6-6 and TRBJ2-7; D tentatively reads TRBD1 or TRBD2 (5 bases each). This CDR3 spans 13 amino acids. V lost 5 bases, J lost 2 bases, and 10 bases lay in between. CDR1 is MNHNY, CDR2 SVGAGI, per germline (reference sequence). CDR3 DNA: TGTGCCAGCAGTCCGGGGACCGCCTACGAGCAGTACTTC. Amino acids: CASSPGTAYEQYF.

This chain's CDR3 is CAWCARQGGYNEQFF. CDR3 DNA: TGTGCCTGGTGCGCCCGACAGGGGGGATACAATGAGCAGTTCTTC. This chain joins TRBV30 and TRBJ2-1, with 9 bases aligning to TRBD1. V gave up 5 bases and J gave up 4 bases; unmatched junction bases: 9. Germline V gene data show CDR1 as GTSNPN and CDR2 as SVGIG (reference sequence). CDR3 length: 15 residues.

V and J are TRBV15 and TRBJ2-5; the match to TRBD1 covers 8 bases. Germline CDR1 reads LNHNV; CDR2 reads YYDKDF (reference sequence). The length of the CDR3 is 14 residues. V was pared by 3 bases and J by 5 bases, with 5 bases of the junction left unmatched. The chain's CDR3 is CATSRDRAGETQYF. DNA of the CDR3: TGTGCCACCAGCAGGGACAGGGCTGGCGAGACCCAGTACTTC.

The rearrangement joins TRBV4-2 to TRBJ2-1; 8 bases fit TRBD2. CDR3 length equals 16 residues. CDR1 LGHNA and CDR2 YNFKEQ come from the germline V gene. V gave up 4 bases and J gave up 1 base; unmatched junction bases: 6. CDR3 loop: CASSLNAGGSYNEQFF. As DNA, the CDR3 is TGTGCCAGCAGCCTCAACGCGGGGGGTTCCTACAATGAGCAGTTCTTC.

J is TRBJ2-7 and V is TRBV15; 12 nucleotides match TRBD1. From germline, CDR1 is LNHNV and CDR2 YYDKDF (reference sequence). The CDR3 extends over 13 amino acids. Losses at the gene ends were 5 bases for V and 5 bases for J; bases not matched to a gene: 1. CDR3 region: CATSGDRGHEQYF. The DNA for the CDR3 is TGTGCCACCAGCGGGGACAGGGGGCACGAGCAGTACTTC.

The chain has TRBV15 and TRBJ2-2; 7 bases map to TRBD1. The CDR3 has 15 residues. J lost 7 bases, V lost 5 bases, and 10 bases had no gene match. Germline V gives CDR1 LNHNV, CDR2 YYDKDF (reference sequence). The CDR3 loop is CATSAQHRGFGELFF. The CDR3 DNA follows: TGTGCCACCAGCGCCCAACACAGGGGATTCGGGGAGCTGTTTTTT.

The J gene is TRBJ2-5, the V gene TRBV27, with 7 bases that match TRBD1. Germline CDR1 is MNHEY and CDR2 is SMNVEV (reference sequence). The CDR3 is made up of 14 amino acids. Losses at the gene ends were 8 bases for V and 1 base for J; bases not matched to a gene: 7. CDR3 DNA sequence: TGTGCCAGCGGTCCACGGGACAGCCAAGAGACCCAGTACTTC. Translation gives CASGPRDSQETQYF.

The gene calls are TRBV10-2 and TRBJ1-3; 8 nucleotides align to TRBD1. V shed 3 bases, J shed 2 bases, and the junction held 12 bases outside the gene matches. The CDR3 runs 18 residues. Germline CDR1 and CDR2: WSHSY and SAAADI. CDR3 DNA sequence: TGCGCCAGCAGTGACAGGGGGCTTGGATTCCTAACTGGAAACACCATATATTTT. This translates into CASSDRGLGFLTGNTIYF.

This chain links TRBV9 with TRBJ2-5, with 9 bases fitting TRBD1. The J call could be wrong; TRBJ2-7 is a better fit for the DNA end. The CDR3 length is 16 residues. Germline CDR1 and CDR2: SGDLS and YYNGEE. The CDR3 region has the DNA TGTGCCAGCAGCGTAGCAGGTTCCGCGACAGGGGGCGAGCAGTACTTC. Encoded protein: CASSVAGSATGGEQYF.

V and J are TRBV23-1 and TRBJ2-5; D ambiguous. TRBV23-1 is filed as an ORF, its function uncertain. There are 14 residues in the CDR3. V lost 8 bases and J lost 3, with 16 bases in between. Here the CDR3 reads CASHIRLIKETQYF. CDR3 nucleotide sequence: TGCGCCAGCCACATACGACTCATAAAAGAGACCCAGTACTTC.

Written as DNA, the CDR3 is TGCAGCGTTGAAGGGCAGGGGACAGGTCAGCCCCAGCATTTT. Amino acids: CSVEGQGTGQPQHF. This chain joins TRBV29-1 and TRBJ1-5; 8 bases are a match to TRBD1. This CDR3 is 14 amino acids long. The trim removed 1 base at V and 6 bases at J, leaving 5 bases unmatched. The germline V gene encodes CDR1 SQVTM and CDR2 ANQGSEA.

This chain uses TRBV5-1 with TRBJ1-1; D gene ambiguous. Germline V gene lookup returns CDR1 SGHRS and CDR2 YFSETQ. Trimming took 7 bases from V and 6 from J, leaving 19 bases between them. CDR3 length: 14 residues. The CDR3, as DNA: TGCGCCAGCGCTAATCCGGATGGTGGGTCTGAAGCTTTCTTT. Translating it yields CASANPDGGSEAFF.

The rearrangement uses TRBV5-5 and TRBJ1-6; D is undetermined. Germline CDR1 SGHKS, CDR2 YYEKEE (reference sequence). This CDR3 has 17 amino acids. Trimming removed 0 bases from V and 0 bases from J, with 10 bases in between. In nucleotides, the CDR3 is TGTGCCAGCAGCTTGGAGGTCAGAAGCTCCTATAATTCACCCCTCCACTTT. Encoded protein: CASSLEVRSSYNSPLHF.

CDR3 sequence: CASSQDRSNEKLFF. Written as DNA, the CDR3 is TGTGCCAGCAGCCAAGACAGAAGCAATGAAAAACTGTTTTTT. The chain recombines TRBV4-2 with TRBJ1-4; D call uncertain. V shed 0 bases and J shed 5 bases, with 7 bases lying between them. Germline lookup yields CDR1 LGHNA and CDR2 YNFKEQ. The CDR3 contains 14 residues.

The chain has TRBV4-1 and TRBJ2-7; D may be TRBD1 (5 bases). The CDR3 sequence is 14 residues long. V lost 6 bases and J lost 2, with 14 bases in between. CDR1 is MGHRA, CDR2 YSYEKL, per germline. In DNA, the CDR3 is TGCGCCAGCAGTACCTTGGGGCGAACCTACGAGCAGTACTTC. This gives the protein CASSTLGRTYEQYF.

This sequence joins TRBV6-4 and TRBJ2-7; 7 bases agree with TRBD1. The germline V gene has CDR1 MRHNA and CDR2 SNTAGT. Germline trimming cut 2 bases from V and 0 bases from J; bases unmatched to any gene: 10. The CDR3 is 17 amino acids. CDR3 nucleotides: TGTGCCAGCAGTGACCTTACAGGGGAACCTTCCTCCTACGAGCAGTACTTC. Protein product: CASSDLTGEPSSYEQYF.

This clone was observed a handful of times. The CDR3 loop is CASSLEKAPLHF. The CDR3 DNA reads as TGTGCCAGCAGCTTAGAAAAGGCACCCCTCCACTTT. The chain uses TRBV7-8 and TRBJ1-6; D is unclear. CDR1 and CDR2 from the germline V gene are SGHVS and FQNEAQ. V lost 1 base and J lost 11, with 6 bases in between. The CDR3 totals 12 residues.

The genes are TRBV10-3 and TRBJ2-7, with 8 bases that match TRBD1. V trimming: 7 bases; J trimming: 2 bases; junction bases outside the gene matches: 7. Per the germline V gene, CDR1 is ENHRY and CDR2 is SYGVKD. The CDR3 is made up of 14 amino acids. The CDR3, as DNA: TGTGCCATCATGACAGGGGCTCAGCCCTACGAGCAGTACTTC. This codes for CAIMTGAQPYEQYF.

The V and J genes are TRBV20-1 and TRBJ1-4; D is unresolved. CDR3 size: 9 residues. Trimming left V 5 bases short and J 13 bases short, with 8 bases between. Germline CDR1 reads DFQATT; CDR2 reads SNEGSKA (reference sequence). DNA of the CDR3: TGCAGTGCTCCTTCCCCACTGTTTTTT. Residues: CSAPSPLFF.

The CDR3: CASSDGTGGNYGYTF. The CDR3 bases are TGTGCCAGCAGCGACGGGACAGGAGGTAACTATGGCTACACCTTC. The chain uses TRBV2 and TRBJ1-2; TRBD1 agrees at 8 bases. Germline V gene lookup returns CDR1 SNHLY and CDR2 FYNNEI. The CDR3 runs to 15 residues. V trimming: 6 bases; J trimming: 1 base; junction bases outside the gene matches: 7. Based on the CDR3 plus reference TRBV2 and TRBJ1-2, the full variable domain is EPEVTQTPSHQVTQMGQEVILRCVPISNHLYFYWYRQILGQKVEFLVSFYNNEISEKSEIFDDQFSVERPDGSNFTLKIRSTKLEDSAMYFCASSDGTGGNYGYTFGSGTRLTVV.

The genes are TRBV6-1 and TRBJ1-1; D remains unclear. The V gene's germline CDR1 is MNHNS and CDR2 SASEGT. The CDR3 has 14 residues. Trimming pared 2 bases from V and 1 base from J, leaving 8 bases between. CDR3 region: CASSEIGKNTEAFF. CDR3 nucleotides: TGTGCCAGCAGTGAAATAGGGAAGAACACTGAAGCTTTCTTT.

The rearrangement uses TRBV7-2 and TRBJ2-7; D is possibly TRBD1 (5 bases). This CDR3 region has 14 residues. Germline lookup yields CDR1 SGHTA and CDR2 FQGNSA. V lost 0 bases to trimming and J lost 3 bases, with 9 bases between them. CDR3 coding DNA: TGTGCCAGCAGCTTAGCAGGGGTGGGCTACGAGCAGTACTTC. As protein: CASSLAGVGYEQYF.

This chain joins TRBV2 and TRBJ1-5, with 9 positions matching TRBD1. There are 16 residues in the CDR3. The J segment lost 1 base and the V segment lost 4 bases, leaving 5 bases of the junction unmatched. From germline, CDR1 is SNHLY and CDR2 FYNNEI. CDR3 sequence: CASSVNRGQSNQPQHF. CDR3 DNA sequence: TGTGCCAGCAGTGTTAACAGGGGGCAAAGCAATCAGCCCCAGCATTTT.

This CDR3 is CASSGTERLYGYTF. CDR3 DNA sequence: TGTGCCAGCTCCGGGACAGAAAGGCTTTATGGCTACACCTTC. This chain joins TRBV18 and TRBJ1-2; 7 nucleotides agree with TRBD1. Germline V gene lookup returns CDR1 KGHSH and CDR2 LQKENI. This CDR3 spans 14 amino acids. The V gene end was trimmed by 6 bases and the J gene end by 5 bases; junction bases not matched to a gene: 9. Supplemented by reference TRBV18 and TRBJ1-2, the full variable domain reads NAGVMQNPRHLVRRRGQEARLRCSPMKGHSHVYWYRQLPEEGLKFMVYLQKENIIDESGMPKERFSAEFPKEGPSILRIQQVVRGDSAAYFCASSGTERLYGYTFGSGTRLTVV.

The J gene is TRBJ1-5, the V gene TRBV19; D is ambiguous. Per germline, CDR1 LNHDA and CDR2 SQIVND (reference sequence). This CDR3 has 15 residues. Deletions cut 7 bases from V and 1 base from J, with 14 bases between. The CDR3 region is CASTSRGPSNQPQHF. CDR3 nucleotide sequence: TGTGCCAGTACTTCCCGAGGGCCGAGCAATCAGCCCCAGCATTTT.